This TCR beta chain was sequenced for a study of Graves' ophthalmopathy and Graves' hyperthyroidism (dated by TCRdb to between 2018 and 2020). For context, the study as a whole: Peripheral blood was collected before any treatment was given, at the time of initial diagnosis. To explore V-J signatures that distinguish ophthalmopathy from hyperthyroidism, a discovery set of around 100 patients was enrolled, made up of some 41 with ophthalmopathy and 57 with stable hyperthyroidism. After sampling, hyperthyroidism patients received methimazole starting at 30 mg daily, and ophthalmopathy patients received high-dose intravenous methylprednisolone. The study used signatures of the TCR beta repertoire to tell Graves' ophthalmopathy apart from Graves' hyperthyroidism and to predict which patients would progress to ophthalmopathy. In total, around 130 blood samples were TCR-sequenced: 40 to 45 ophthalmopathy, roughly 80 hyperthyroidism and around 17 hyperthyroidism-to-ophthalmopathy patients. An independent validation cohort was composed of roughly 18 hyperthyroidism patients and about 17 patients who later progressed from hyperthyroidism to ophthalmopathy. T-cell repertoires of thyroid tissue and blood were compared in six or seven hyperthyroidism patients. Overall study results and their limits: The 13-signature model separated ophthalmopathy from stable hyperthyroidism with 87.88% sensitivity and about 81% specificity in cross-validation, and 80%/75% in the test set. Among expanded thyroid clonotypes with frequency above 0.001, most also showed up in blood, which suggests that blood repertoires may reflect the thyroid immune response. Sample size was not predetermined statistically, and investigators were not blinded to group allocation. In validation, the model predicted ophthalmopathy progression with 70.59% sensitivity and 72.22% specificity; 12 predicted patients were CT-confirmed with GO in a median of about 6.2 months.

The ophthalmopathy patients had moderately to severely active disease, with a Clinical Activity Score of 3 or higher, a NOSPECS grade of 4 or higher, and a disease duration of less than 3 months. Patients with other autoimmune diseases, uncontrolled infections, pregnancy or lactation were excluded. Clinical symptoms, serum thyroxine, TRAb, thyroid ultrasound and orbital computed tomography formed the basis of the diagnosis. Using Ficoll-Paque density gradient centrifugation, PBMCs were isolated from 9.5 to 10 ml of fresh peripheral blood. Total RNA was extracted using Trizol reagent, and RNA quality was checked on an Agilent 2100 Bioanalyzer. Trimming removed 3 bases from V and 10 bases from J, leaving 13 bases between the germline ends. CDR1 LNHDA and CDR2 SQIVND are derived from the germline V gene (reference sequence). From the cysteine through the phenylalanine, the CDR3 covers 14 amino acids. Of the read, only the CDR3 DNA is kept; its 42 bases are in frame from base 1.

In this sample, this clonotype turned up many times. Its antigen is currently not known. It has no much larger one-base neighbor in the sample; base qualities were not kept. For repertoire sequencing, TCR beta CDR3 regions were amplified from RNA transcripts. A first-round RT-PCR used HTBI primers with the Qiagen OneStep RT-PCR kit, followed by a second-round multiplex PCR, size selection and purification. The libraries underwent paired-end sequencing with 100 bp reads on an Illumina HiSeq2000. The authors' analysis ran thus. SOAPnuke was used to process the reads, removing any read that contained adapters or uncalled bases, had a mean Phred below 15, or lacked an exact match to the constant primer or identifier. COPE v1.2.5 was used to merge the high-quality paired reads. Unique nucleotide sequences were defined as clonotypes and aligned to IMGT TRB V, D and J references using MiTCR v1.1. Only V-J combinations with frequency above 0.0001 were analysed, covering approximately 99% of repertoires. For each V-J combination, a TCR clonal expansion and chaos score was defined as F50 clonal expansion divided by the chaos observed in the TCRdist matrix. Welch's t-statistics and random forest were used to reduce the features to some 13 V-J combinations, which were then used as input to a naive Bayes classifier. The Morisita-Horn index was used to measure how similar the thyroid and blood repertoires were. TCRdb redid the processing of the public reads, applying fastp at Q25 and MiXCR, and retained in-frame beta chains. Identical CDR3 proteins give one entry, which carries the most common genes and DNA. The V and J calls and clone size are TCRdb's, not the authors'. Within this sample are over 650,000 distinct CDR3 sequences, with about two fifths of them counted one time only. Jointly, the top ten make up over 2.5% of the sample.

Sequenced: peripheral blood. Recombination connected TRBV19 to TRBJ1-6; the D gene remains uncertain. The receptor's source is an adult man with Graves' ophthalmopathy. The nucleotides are TGTGCCAGTAGTATGTCCCAGGATCGCTCACCCCTCCACTTT. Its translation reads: CASSMSQDRSPLHF. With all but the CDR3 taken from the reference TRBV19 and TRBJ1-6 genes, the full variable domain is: DGGITQSPKYLFRKEGQNVTLSCEQNLNHDAMYWYRQDPGQGLRLIYYSQIVNDFQKGDIAEGYSVSREKKESFPLTVTSAQKNPTAFYLCASSMSQDRSPLHFGNGTRLTVT.